The 23 T cell receptor beta chains below all came from one sample that was sequenced in a study of blood T cells in healthy people across ages (dated by TCRdb to 2014 to 2015). The method behind the library was 5' RACE. The reads were generated on an Illumina HiSeq 2500. The second PCR ran for about 6 to 11 cycles and used a J-beta primer mix along with a sample-barcoded 5' primer. Through fastp at Q25 and MiXCR, TCRdb rebuilt clones from the public reads, retaining in-frame beta chains. Rows are unified per CDR3 protein, each entry keeping the most common DNA and genes. The sample records 800,000 or so distinct CDR3 sequences, approximately 25% of which are singletons. The ten largest clones capture 3.7% of the sample. These data were also reused for a study on T cells of mothers and their children.

The source material was blood. These receptor sequences come from a boy aged 10-17 years in good health.

This clonotype came up a few times. The CDR3 loop reads CSVILAGTSYEQYF. CDR3 coding DNA: TGCAGCGTTATCCTAGCGGGAACCTCCTACGAGCAGTACTTC. The V call is TRBV29-1, the J call TRBJ2-7, with 9 positions matching TRBD2. Trimming cost V 5 bases and J 0 bases; bases outside gene matches: 5. Germline V gives CDR1 SQVTM, CDR2 ANQGSEA. The CDR3 consists of 14 residues.

This clonotype was seen only a few times. This sequence joins TRBV4-3 and TRBJ1-1; 7 nucleotides line up with TRBD1. CDR3 length equals 14 residues. V was pared by 5 bases and J by 5 bases, with 8 bases of the junction left unmatched. Germline V gene data show CDR1 as LGHNA and CDR2 as YSLEER. The chain's CDR3 is CASSTHRGWTEAFF. CDR3 in DNA: TGCGCCAGCAGCACACACAGGGGTTGGACTGAAGCTTTCTTT.

This clonotype has a handful of counts. The J gene is TRBJ2-4, the V gene TRBV3-1; D possibly matches TRBD1 or TRBD2 (5 bases each). The V gene lost 2 bases and the J gene lost 1 base, with 18 bases spanning the gap. The CDR3 is made up of 18 amino acids. Germline assignment: CDR1 LGHDT and CDR2 YNNKEL (reference sequence). CDR3: CASSQNPPGRLAKNIQYF. CDR3 nucleotides: TGTGCCAGCAGCCAAAATCCCCCGGGACGGCTGGCCAAAAACATTCAGTACTTC.

The V and J genes are TRBV9 and TRBJ2-5; D is ambiguous. The DNA end is more similar to TRBJ2-1, so the J call may be wrong. Germline V lookup: CDR1 SGDLS, CDR2 YYNGEE. This CDR3 is built from 14 residues. The CDR3 spells CASSRTHNYNEQFF. The CDR3 nucleotides are TGTGCCAGCAGCAGAACCCATAACTACAATGAGCAGTTCTTC.

The sample holds many counts of this clonotype. This clone may be a read error of a much larger clone one base away. The gene calls are TRBV2 and TRBJ2-1; 9 bases fit TRBD1. Germline values: CDR1 SNHLY, CDR2 FYNNEI. The CDR3 has 14 residues. The V segment lost 11 bases and the J segment 2 bases; nucleotides outside the gene matches: 7. The CDR3 region is CAAPGQGPYNEQFF. Written as DNA, the CDR3 is TGTGCCGCCCCGGGACAGGGCCCCTACAATGAGCAGTTCTTC.

The rearrangement uses TRBV6-6 and TRBJ2-1; D is uncertain. Germline CDR1 is MNHNY and CDR2 is SVGAGI (reference sequence). Trimming removed 2 bases at V and 6 bases at J, with 8 bases between. The CDR3 sequence is 13 residues long. The CDR3 region has the DNA TGTGCCAGCAGTTACGAAAGTCTCAATGAGCAGTTCTTC. As protein: CASSYESLNEQFF.

The chain uses TRBV7-2 and TRBJ2-3; D unresolved. Germline V gene sequence: CDR1 SGHTA, CDR2 FQGNSA. Trimming cost V 1 base and J 5 bases, with 16 bases left between them. The CDR3 spans 16 residues. Here the CDR3 DNA reads TGTGCCAGCAGCTTAGGAGGTTATCCCGGTCAAGATACGCAGTATTTT. Protein product: CASSLGGYPGQDTQYF.

J is TRBJ2-1 and V is TRBV5-1, with 7 bases that match TRBD2. The J segment lost 0 bases and the V segment lost 6 bases, leaving 9 bases of the junction unmatched. The CDR3 runs to 16 residues. The germline V gene encodes CDR1 SGHRS and CDR2 YFSETQ. The CDR3 loop is CASTLRAGSSYNEQFF. The CDR3 bases are TGCGCCAGCACCCTTCGAGCGGGGAGCTCCTACAATGAGCAGTTCTTC. The full variable domain, completed using reference TRBV5-1 and TRBJ2-1, is KAGVTQTPRYLIKTRGQQVTLSCSPISGHRSVSWYQQTPGQGLQFLFEYFSETQRNKGNFPGRFSGRQFSNSRSEMNVSTLELGDSALYLCASTLRAGSSYNEQFFGPGTRLTVL.

This clonotype showed up just a few times. This rearrangement joins TRBV29-1 to TRBJ2-2; D is unclear. V was cut by 6 bases and J by 1 base, with 3 bases left in between. The CDR3 consists of 11 residues. The germline V gene has CDR1 SQVTM and CDR2 ANQGSEA. Here the CDR3 reads CSVLNTGELFF. The CDR3 nucleotides read TGCAGCGTACTGAACACCGGGGAGCTGTTTTTT.

There are many counts of this clonotype. The rearrangement links TRBV12-3 or TRBV12-4 to TRBJ1-1; 11 positions agree with TRBD1. V trimming: 6 bases; J trimming: 1 base; junction bases outside the gene matches: 13. The CDR3 is 18 residues long. CDR3 residues: CASSPYLGTGGKNTEAFF. CDR3 nucleotide sequence: TGTGCCAGCAGCCCCTACCTCGGGACAGGGGGTAAGAACACTGAAGCTTTCTTT.

This clonotype was observed a handful of times. The chain joins TRBV29-1 to TRBJ2-5; no definite D call. The DNA end is a closer match to TRBJ2-7, so the J assignment may be wrong. The germline V gene encodes CDR1 SQVTM and CDR2 ANQGSEA. The CDR3 runs to 11 residues. The CDR3 nucleotides read TGCAGCGTTGAAACTCGGAACGAGCAGTACTTC. Translating gives CSVETRNEQYF.

The chain has TRBV27 and TRBJ2-1; 11 nucleotides match TRBD2. Per germline, CDR1 MNHEY and CDR2 SMNVEV (reference sequence). After removal of 3 bases from V and 7 bases from J, the junction contained 14 bases not matched to a gene. The CDR3 runs 18 residues. This CDR3 reads CASSFPPSLAGVRNEQFF. The CDR3 DNA follows: TGTGCCAGCAGTTTCCCCCCTTCACTAGCGGGAGTTAGGAATGAGCAGTTCTTC.

The chain employs TRBV4-3 and TRBJ1-4; D ambiguous. This CDR3 comprises 15 residues. Trimming removed 0 bases from V and 1 base from J, with 6 bases in between. CDR1 is LGHNA and CDR2 is YSLEER in the germline V gene. The CDR3 DNA sequence: TGCGCCAGCAGCCAAGATAGCTTAACTAATGAAAAACTGTTTTTT. It codes for CASSQDSLTNEKLFF.

This chain links TRBV20-1 with TRBJ1-2; no definite D call. This CDR3 contains 12 residues. Germline loops: CDR1 DFQATT, CDR2 SNEGSKA (reference sequence). CDR3 in amino acids: CSPKLGVSGYTF. CDR3 sequence (DNA): TGCAGCCCAAAGCTTGGGGTCAGTGGCTACACCTTC.

This clonotype was seen at least ten times. The rearrangement uses TRBV15 and TRBJ1-1, with D perhaps TRBD1 (6 bases). The CDR3 has 13 amino acids. CDR1 LNHNV and CDR2 YYDKDF come from the germline V gene (reference sequence). V lost 5 bases and J 8 bases, leaving 15 bases between the germline ends. The CDR3 reads CATSAGAQGEAFF. DNA of the CDR3: TGTGCCACCAGCGCCGGGGCCCAGGGGGAAGCTTTCTTT.

This clonotype appeared a few times. The rearrangement joins TRBV6-5 to TRBJ1-5; D is ambiguous. Trimming cost V 2 bases and J 3 bases, with 5 bases left between them. CDR3 size: 13 residues. Looked up from germline, CDR1 is MNHEY and CDR2 is SVGAGI. The CDR3 spells CASSYRNNQPQHF. Here the CDR3 DNA reads TGTGCCAGCAGTTACAGAAACAATCAGCCCCAGCATTTT.

A few counts support this clonotype. The chain recombines TRBV7-2 with TRBJ1-2; 7 nucleotides align to TRBD1. Germline CDR1 and CDR2: SGHTA and FQGNSA. V gave up 3 bases and J gave up 0 bases; unmatched junction bases: 10. The CDR3 is made up of 17 amino acids. CDR3 DNA: TGTGCCAGCAGCTTGGGGTGGACAGGAGTAACTAACTATGGCTACACCTTC. Its protein is CASSLGWTGVTNYGYTF. The complete variable domain, with remaining parts taken from reference TRBV7-2 and TRBJ1-2, reads GAGVSQSPSNKVTEKGKDVELRCDPISGHTALYWYRQSLGQGLEFLIYFQGNSAPDKSGLPSDRFSAERTGGSVSTLTIQRTQQEDSAVYLCASSLGWTGVTNYGYTFGSGTRLTVV.

This rearrangement joins TRBV7-9 to TRBJ2-1; D is ambiguous. In germline, CDR1 is SEHNR, CDR2 FQNEAQ (reference sequence). Between the trimmed V and J ends, which lost 2 bases and 3 bases, there was a span of 14 bases. This CDR3 comprises 16 residues. The CDR3 nucleotides are TGTGCCAGCAGCTTAAATGGGGTCGCTAGCTACAATGAGCAGTTCTTC. Residues: CASSLNGVASYNEQFF.

Comments on this clonotype: At one end the junction does not follow the germline gene, possibly because of a read error. V gene TRBV4-3 combines with J gene TRBJ2-1; tentative D call: TRBD1 (5 bases). This CDR3 is built from 16 residues. Looked up from germline, CDR1 is LGHNA and CDR2 is YSLEER. The CDR3 nucleotides read TGCGCCAGCAGCCAAGCAAGGGGAATCCCCTACACTGAGCAGTTCTTC. It encodes CASSQARGIPYTEQFF.

The CDR3 DNA is TGTGCCAGCAGTTCCCAGCCCAATATCGTCAATAATGAGCAGTTCTTC. This encodes CASSSQPNIVNNEQFF. This sequence joins TRBV27 and TRBJ2-1, with D uncertain. CDR1 is MNHEY and CDR2 is SMNVEV in the germline V gene (reference sequence). Trimming left V 4 bases short and J 7 bases short, with 20 bases between. The CDR3 sequence is 16 residues long.

The genes are TRBV20-1 and TRBJ2-7; D gene ambiguous. The V gene lost 3 bases and the J gene lost 5 bases, with 11 bases spanning the gap. CDR1 and CDR2 (germline): DFQATT, SNEGSKA (reference sequence). The CDR3 sequence is 12 residues long. CDR3 in amino acids: CSASAREHEQYF. The CDR3 DNA reads as TGCAGTGCTAGTGCCCGAGAACACGAGCAGTACTTC.

The V gene is TRBV10-3, the J gene TRBJ2-4; 8 bases align to TRBD2. Trimming took 0 bases from V and 0 from J; bases not matched to a gene: 10. In germline, CDR1 is ENHRY, CDR2 SYGVKD. The CDR3 is 19 residues long. The CDR3, as DNA: TGTGCCATCAGTGAGTCCTCGAGCGGGGGTAACCTAGCCAAAAACATTCAGTACTTC. As protein: CAISESSSGGNLAKNIQYF.

The chain is built from TRBV13 and TRBJ2-1; 8 positions match TRBD2. Germline-derived CDR1 and CDR2 are PRHDT and FYEKMQ (reference sequence). V shed 4 bases and J 3 bases; nucleotides not matched to a gene: 5. CDR3 length: 15 residues. The CDR3 reads CASSSRGGRYNEQFF. CDR3 DNA: TGTGCCAGCAGCTCCCGGGGGGGCCGCTACAATGAGCAGTTCTTC.